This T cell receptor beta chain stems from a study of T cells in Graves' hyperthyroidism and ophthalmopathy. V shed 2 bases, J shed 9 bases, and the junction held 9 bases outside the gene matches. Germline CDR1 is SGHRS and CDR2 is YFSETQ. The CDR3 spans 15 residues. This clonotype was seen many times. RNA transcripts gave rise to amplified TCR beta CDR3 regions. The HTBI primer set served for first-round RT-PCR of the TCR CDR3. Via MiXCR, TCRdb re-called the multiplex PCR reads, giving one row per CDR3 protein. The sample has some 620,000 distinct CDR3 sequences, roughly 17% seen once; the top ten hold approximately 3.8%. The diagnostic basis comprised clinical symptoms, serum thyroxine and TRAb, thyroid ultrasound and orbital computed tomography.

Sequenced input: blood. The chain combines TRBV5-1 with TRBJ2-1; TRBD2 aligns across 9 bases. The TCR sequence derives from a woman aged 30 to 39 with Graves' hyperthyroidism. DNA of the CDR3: TGCGCCAGCAGCTTTAGCGGGAGCAAGACGATTGAGCAGTTCTTC. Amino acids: CASSFSGSKTIEQFF.